This T cell receptor (beta chain) was recorded in a study of read filtering for tumor transcriptome and immune sequencing. Study-level information: Whole-transcriptome libraries were prepared after DNase treatment.

Every patient had bone marrow sampled while the disease was active. Points from the study as a whole: Dropping single-read clonotypes raised IR-seq and RNA-seq shared-clonotype correlation. RNA-seq captured clonotypes less deeply and reliably than IR-seq.

Comment on this clonotype: Its antigen is still unknown.

This CDR3 is 14 amino acids long. The V end lost 5 bases, the J end lost 5 bases, and 15 bases lay between the germline ends. Molecular barcoded adaptors covering alpha/delta and beta/gamma chains were used on approximately 400 ng RNA. TCRdb re-derived calls from the reads in MiXCR, one entry per CDR3 protein. Among tens of thousands of distinct CDR3 sequences, roughly 20% were seen once, and the ten largest hold 15%. This TCR was recovered from a donor over 35 with multiple myeloma. This sequence joins TRBV12-3 or TRBV12-4 and TRBJ1-1, with D possibly TRBD1 on 6 matching bases. Material: a population of CD138-negative cells sorted from bone marrow. The CDR3 DNA follows: TGTGCCAGCAGTCGTTCCGGGACATCGACTGAAGCTTTCTTT. This gives the protein CASSRSGTSTEAFF.